These 16 T cell receptor beta chains came from one sample sequenced in a study of OX40 agonist ivuxolimab in advanced cancers. Profiled with immunoSEQ multiplex PCR; TCRdb holds only in-frame clones, not every one. The table lists around 69,000 clones, 65% to 90% of them singletons. The source was CD4+ or CD8+ T cells sorted from blood, collected in a trial of the OX40 agonist ivuxolimab. The origin of the receptors is an adult with an advanced solid tumor such as melanoma, head and neck, liver or kidney cancer.

The chain uses TRBV30 and TRBJ1-2; D ambiguous. Germline CDR1 and CDR2: GTSNPN and SVGIG (reference sequence). Trimming pared 0 bases from V and 2 bases from J, leaving 7 bases between. This CDR3 is 13 amino acids long. CDR3 sequence: CAWSVQRNYGYTF. CDR3 coding DNA: TGTGCCTGGAGTGTACAAAGAAACTATGGCTACACCTTC.

J is TRBJ1-5 and V is TRBV7-8; a weak D match, TRBD1 (6 bases). V dropped 10 bases and J dropped 0 bases, with 13 bases sitting between them. CDR3 length: 14 residues. The germline V gene encodes CDR1 SGHVS and CDR2 FQNEAQ. The CDR3 protein is CATKQGASNQPQHF. In nucleotides, the CDR3 is TGTGCCACCAAACAGGGCGCTAGCAATCAGCCCCAGCATTTT.

This clone was seen a handful of times. Mismatch with germline at one junction end may stem from a read error. The CDR3 spells CASSQPGPEDF. The CDR3 DNA reads TGTGCCAGCAGCCAACCGGGACCGGAGGATTTT. V is TRBV5-4 and J is TRBJ1-3; TRBD1 is a possible D gene (5 bases). This CDR3 is 11 amino acids long. The germline V gene encodes CDR1 SGHNT and CDR2 YYREEE (reference sequence).

This chain links TRBV20-1 with TRBJ2-3, with D possibly called TRBD1 or TRBD2 (5 bases each). The length of the CDR3 is 11 residues. Trimming pared 3 bases from V and 6 bases from J, leaving 7 bases between. Per germline, CDR1 DFQATT and CDR2 SNEGSKA (reference sequence). The CDR3: CSARRDDTQYF. The CDR3 nucleotides are TGCAGTGCTAGGAGGGACGATACGCAGTATTTT.

The rearrangement joins TRBV12-5 to TRBJ2-2, with D perhaps matching TRBD2 (6 bases). The germline V gene has CDR1 LGHNT and CDR2 FRNRAP. The CDR3 is 14 amino acids. The V end lost 1 base, the J end lost 6 bases, and 9 bases lay between the germline ends. This CDR3 is CASGLDGSAGELFF. The CDR3 DNA is TGTGCTAGTGGTTTGGACGGGAGCGCCGGGGAGCTGTTTTTT.

The chain couples TRBV10-3 to TRBJ2-1; D ambiguous. Germline values: CDR1 ENHRY, CDR2 SYGVKD. Trimming removed 4 bases from V and 6 bases from J, with 7 bases in between. The CDR3 length is 12 residues. CDR3 nucleotides: TGTGCCATCAGTGGAGACTTCAATGAGCAGTTCTTC. Amino acids: CAISGDFNEQFF.

This clone has a handful of counts. The chain combines TRBV5-5 with TRBJ2-5; D call uncertain. The ends were cut back, 0 bases at V and 5 bases at J, with 11 bases in the middle. CDR3 length equals 14 residues. CDR1 is SGHKS, CDR2 YYEKEE, per germline (reference sequence). CDR3: CASSLEWAGETQYF. For the CDR3, the DNA is TGTGCCAGCAGCTTGGAATGGGCCGGGGAGACCCAGTACTTC.

This clone was seen a handful of times. The chain combines TRBV30 with TRBJ1-6, with D perhaps matching TRBD1 (6 bases). Germline loops: CDR1 GTSNPN, CDR2 SVGIG (reference sequence). V was pared by 2 bases and J by 8 bases, with 13 bases between. The CDR3 has 14 residues. CDR3 sequence: CAWSLTGVDSPLHF. The CDR3 DNA follows: TGTGCCTGGAGTTTGACAGGCGTCGATTCACCCCTCCACTTT.

V gene TRBV7-3 combines with J gene TRBJ2-5; D call uncertain. This CDR3 region has 13 residues. V was pared by 3 bases and J by 0 bases, with 5 bases between. Germline loops: CDR1 SGHTA, CDR2 FQGTGA. The CDR3 coding sequence is TGTGCCAGCAGCTTTGGTCACCAAGAGACCCAGTACTTC. It codes for CASSFGHQETQYF. Variable domain in full (rest from reference TRBV7-3 and TRBJ2-5): GAGVSQTPSNKVTEKGKYVELRCDPISGHTALYWYRQSLGQGPEFLIYFQGTGAADDSGLPNDRFFAVRPEGSVSTLKIQRTERGDSAVYLCASSFGHQETQYFGPGTRLLVL.

This clone has a single count. The chain joins TRBV6-1 to TRBJ2-2; D unresolved. Trimming removed 2 bases from V and 0 bases from J, with 4 bases in between. The CDR3 extends over 14 amino acids. The germline V gene encodes CDR1 MNHNS and CDR2 SASEGT. CDR3 sequence reads: CASSENTNTGELFF. The CDR3 bases are TGTGCCAGCAGTGAAAACACGAACACCGGGGAGCTGTTTTTT.

This chain connects TRBV2 to TRBJ1-2, with D possibly being TRBD1 (5 bases). V shed 11 bases and J shed 4 bases, with 14 bases lying between them. The CDR3 has 12 residues. Germline V gene lookup returns CDR1 SNHLY and CDR2 FYNNEI. CDR3 in DNA: TGTGCCGGCCTTCCCGGGGCCTATGGCTACACCTTC. Its translation: CAGLPGAYGYTF. The complete variable domain, with remaining parts taken from reference TRBV2 and TRBJ1-2, reads EPEVTQTPSHQVTQMGQEVILRCVPISNHLYFYWYRQILGQKVEFLVSFYNNEISEKSEIFDDQFSVERPDGSNFTLKIRSTKLEDSAMYFCAGLPGAYGYTFGSGTRLTVV.

This clone appeared a single time. The chain employs TRBV9 and TRBJ2-5; the match to TRBD2 covers 9 bases. Germline lookup yields CDR1 SGDLS and CDR2 YYNGEE. This CDR3 contains 16 residues. Unmatched junction bases numbered 7, after V lost 0 bases and J lost 4 bases. The CDR3 is CASSVGLADLTETQYF. DNA for the CDR3: TGTGCCAGCAGCGTAGGACTAGCGGACCTGACAGAGACCCAGTACTTC.

The rearrangement joins TRBV6-5 to TRBJ1-5; D might be TRBD1 (6 bases). Per the germline V gene, CDR1 is MNHEY and CDR2 is SVGAGI. V lost 5 bases to trimming and J lost 6 bases, with 14 bases between them. The CDR3 is 14 amino acids. In nucleotides, the CDR3 is TGTGCCAGCAGTAGGGGGGGCAGGGGTCAGCCCCAGCATTTT. This codes for CASSRGGRGQPQHF.

This clone has just a few counts. J is TRBJ2-1 and V is TRBV5-4, with D perhaps assigned TRBD1 or TRBD2 (5 bases each). Per germline, CDR1 SGHNT and CDR2 YYREEE (reference sequence). The CDR3 extends over 17 amino acids. With 3 bases removed from V and 3 bases from J, the gap between germline ends came to 19 bases. DNA of the CDR3: TGTGCCAGCAGCTCGAAGTCAAGAGGGGTGAACTACAATGAGCAGTTCTTC. Encoded protein: CASSSKSRGVNYNEQFF.

The chain combines TRBV6-5 with TRBJ1-2; TRBD1 matches at 8 bases. CDR1 is MNHEY, CDR2 SVGAGI, per germline. The CDR3 is 14 amino acids. The J segment lost 2 bases and the V segment lost 5 bases, leaving 4 bases of the junction unmatched. CDR3 loop: CASSTGDRNYGYTF. CDR3 bases: TGTGCCAGCAGTACGGGGGACAGGAACTATGGCTACACCTTC.

The chain carries TRBV5-1 and TRBJ2-3; the match to TRBD1 covers 8 bases. V dropped 4 bases and J dropped 3; count of bases not matched to a gene: 4. The CDR3 contains 14 residues. In germline, CDR1 is SGHRS, CDR2 YFSETQ. In nucleotides, the CDR3 is TGCGCCAGCAGCCCGGGACAGGCAACAGATACGCAGTATTTT. This encodes CASSPGQATDTQYF.